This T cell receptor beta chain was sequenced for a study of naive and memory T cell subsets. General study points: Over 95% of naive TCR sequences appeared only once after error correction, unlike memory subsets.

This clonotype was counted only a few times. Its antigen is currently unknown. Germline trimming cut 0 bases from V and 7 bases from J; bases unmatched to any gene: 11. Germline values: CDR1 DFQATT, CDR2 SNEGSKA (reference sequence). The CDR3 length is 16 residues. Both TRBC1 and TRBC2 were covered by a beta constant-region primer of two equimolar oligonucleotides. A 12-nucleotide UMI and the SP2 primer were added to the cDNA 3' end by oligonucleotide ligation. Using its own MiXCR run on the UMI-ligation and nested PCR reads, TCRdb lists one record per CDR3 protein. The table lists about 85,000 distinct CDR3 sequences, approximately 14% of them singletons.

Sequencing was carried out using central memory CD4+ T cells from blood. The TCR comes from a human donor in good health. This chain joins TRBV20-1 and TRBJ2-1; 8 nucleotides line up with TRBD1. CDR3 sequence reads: CSARDSGRGLQNEQFF. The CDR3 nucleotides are TGCAGTGCTAGAGATTCGGGCAGGGGGCTTCAAAATGAGCAGTTCTTC.